Each of the 22 T cell receptor beta chains below was sequenced from the same sample in a study of CD8+ T cells in alopecia areata. cDNA reverse transcribed from extracted RNA served as the sequencing template. This table comes from immunoSEQ multiplex PCR, and its TCRdb copy is limited to in-frame clones, with some not included. Among 110,000 to 150,000 clones, less than 75% were seen once, and the ten largest hold 36%. Material: CD8+ T cells sorted from blood. These receptors were taken from a human donor in good health.

V usage is TRBV6-5 and J usage is TRBJ2-1; the D is unclear. Germline V gene sequence: CDR1 MNHEY, CDR2 SVGAGI. The CDR3 covers 14 residues. Trimming cost V 2 bases and J 7 bases, with 12 bases left between them. In DNA form, the CDR3 reads TGTGCCAGCAGTTACGGTGGAGTTGGGAATGAGCAGTTCTTC. This encodes CASSYGGVGNEQFF.

This chain links TRBV14 with TRBJ2-1, with a weak D call TRBD2 (5 bases). This CDR3 region has 15 residues. CDR1 is SGHDN, CDR2 FVKESK, per germline. V was cut by 2 bases and J by 1 base, with 9 bases left in between. The CDR3 DNA reads TGTGCCAGCAGCCAACCCACTAGGTCCTACAATGAGCAGTTCTTC. This gives the protein CASSQPTRSYNEQFF.

This clone was recorded a few times. V usage is TRBV7-9 and J usage is TRBJ2-1; D perhaps matches TRBD1 (6 bases). V lost 1 base and J lost 4, with 11 bases in between. Germline CDR1 is SEHNR and CDR2 is FQNEAQ (reference sequence). The CDR3 spans 15 residues. CDR3 amino acids: CASSLETGSYNEQFF. For the CDR3, the DNA is TGTGCCAGCAGCTTAGAAACAGGGTCGTACAATGAGCAGTTCTTC.

V and J are TRBV30 and TRBJ1-3, with 7 bases lining up with TRBD1. This CDR3 comprises 15 residues. Germline-derived CDR1 and CDR2 are GTSNPN and SVGIG (reference sequence). The J segment lost 6 bases and the V segment lost 3 bases, leaving 11 bases of the junction unmatched. CDR3 in amino acids: CAWSVPDRDLNTIYF. As DNA, the CDR3 is TGTGCCTGGAGCGTCCCTGACAGGGATTTAAACACCATATATTTT.

J is TRBJ2-1 and V is TRBV6-6; perhaps TRBD2 as D (6 bases). The CDR3 spans 15 residues. The germline V gene encodes CDR1 MNHNY and CDR2 SVGAGI (reference sequence). V was pared by 4 bases and J by 3 bases, with 13 bases between. In nucleotides, the CDR3 is TGTGCCAGCAGTTTTTCCGGGACTGGCTACAATGAGCAGTTCTTC. This codes for CASSFSGTGYNEQFF.

The sample holds a few counts of this clone. This sequence joins TRBV30 and TRBJ2-5; D possibly matches TRBD1 or TRBD2 (5 bases each). The J call may be faulty, since TRBJ2-7 better matches the DNA end. CDR1 is GTSNPN, CDR2 SVGIG, per germline (reference sequence). CDR3 length equals 13 residues. The CDR3 DNA reads as TGTGCCTGGAGTAGTGGCAGGGACCACGAGCAGTACTTC. Translation: CAWSSGRDHEQYF.

Details on this clone: One end of the junction varies from germline; a read error may be responsible. The rearrangement links TRBV27 to TRBJ2-3; 7 bases match TRBD1. The CDR3 loop spans 14 amino acids. Germline CDR1 is MNHEY and CDR2 is SMNVEV (reference sequence). This CDR3 is CASSPGQRTATQYF. CDR3 nucleotides: TGTGCCAGCAGTCCGGGACAGCGCACAGCTACGCAGTATTTT.

The chain carries TRBV7-6 and TRBJ2-7, with D unresolved. V lost 1 base and J lost 4, with 8 bases in between. Germline V CDR1 and CDR2: SGHVS, FNYEAQ. The CDR3 has 13 residues. In nucleotides, the CDR3 is TGTGCCAGCAGCTTAGGTCGCCCATACGAGCAGTACTTC. Translation: CASSLGRPYEQYF.

A few counts support this clone. This CDR3 is CASSLALGLAGDNEQFF. DNA of the CDR3: TGTGCCAGCAGCTTAGCTCTGGGTCTAGCGGGAGACAATGAGCAGTTCTTC. This chain joins TRBV7-8 and TRBJ2-1; 10 bases fit TRBD2. Unmatched junction bases numbered 7, after V lost 0 bases and J lost 5 bases. The CDR3 is 17 residues long. Germline CDR1 is SGHVS and CDR2 is FQNEAQ.

CDR3 sequence reads: CASSTGLAGGVGNEQFF. In nucleotides, the CDR3 is TGTGCCAGCAGCACTGGACTAGCGGGAGGTGTGGGCAATGAGCAGTTCTTC. V is TRBV11-2 and J is TRBJ2-1; 14 bases agree with TRBD2. Germline loops: CDR1 SGHAT, CDR2 FQNNGV. The CDR3 contains 17 residues. Trimming cost V 5 bases and J 6 bases; bases outside gene matches: 9.

This clone has just one count. V usage is TRBV29-1 and J usage is TRBJ2-7; 10 nucleotides match TRBD1. The CDR3 loop spans 15 amino acids. V was pared by 5 bases and J by 1 base, with 8 bases of the junction left unmatched. From germline, CDR1 is SQVTM and CDR2 ANQGSEA. The CDR3 loop is CSVTGQGTTSYEQYF. The CDR3 DNA is TGCAGCGTTACGGGACAGGGGACGACTTCCTACGAGCAGTACTTC.

The chain joins TRBV7-6 to TRBJ1-1; possibly TRBD1 for D (5 bases). Germline CDR1 SGHVS, CDR2 FNYEAQ. Trimming removed 3 bases at V and 6 bases at J, with 14 bases between. CDR3 length: 14 amino acids. CDR3 protein: CASSLSGSIAEAFF. The CDR3 DNA sequence: TGTGCCAGCAGCTTGTCAGGGAGTATAGCTGAAGCTTTCTTT.

The chain combines TRBV4-1 with TRBJ2-5, with 9 bases aligning to TRBD1. Germline V gene sequence: CDR1 MGHRA, CDR2 YSYEKL. CDR3 size: 15 residues. V was clipped by 3 bases and J by 1 base; unmatched bases: 3. The CDR3 nucleotides read TGCGCCAGCAGCCAGGACAGGGGCATCCAAGAGACCCAGTACTTC. Translating gives CASSQDRGIQETQYF.

V gene TRBV30 combines with J gene TRBJ2-7; tentatively, D is TRBD1 (6 bases). This CDR3 region has 13 residues. V lost 6 bases and J 0 bases, leaving 12 bases between the germline ends. Germline assignment: CDR1 GTSNPN and CDR2 SVGIG (reference sequence). This chain's CDR3 is CACYNRDSYEQYF. The DNA for the CDR3 is TGTGCCTGTTATAACAGGGACTCCTACGAGCAGTACTTC. The variable domain in full, completed from reference TRBV30 and TRBJ2-7, reads SQTIHQWPATLVQPVGSPLSLECTVEGTSNPNLYWYRQAAGRGLQLLFYSVGIGQISSEVPQNLSASRPQDRQFILSSKKLLLSDSGFYLCACYNRDSYEQYFGPGTRLTVT.

The chain recombines TRBV9 with TRBJ1-1; 9 nucleotides align to TRBD1. The CDR3 runs 16 residues. The V segment lost 0 bases and the J segment 0 bases; nucleotides outside the gene matches: 3. The germline gives CDR1 SGDLS, CDR2 YYNGEE. The DNA of the CDR3 is TGTGCCAGCAGCGTAGGGACAGGGGCCATGAACACTGAAGCTTTCTTT. Protein product: CASSVGTGAMNTEAFF. The complete variable domain, with remaining parts taken from reference TRBV9 and TRBJ1-1, reads DSGVTQTPKHLITATGQRVTLRCSPRSGDLSVYWYQQSLDQGLQFLIQYYNGEERAKGNILERFSAQQFPDLHSELNLSSLELGDSALYFCASSVGTGAMNTEAFFGQGTRLTVV.

This clone was seen more than once but under ten times. CDR3 sequence reads: CASSFGTANTGELFF. The CDR3 DNA is TGTGCCAGCAGCTTCGGGACAGCCAACACCGGGGAGCTGTTTTTT. V usage is TRBV7-9 and J usage is TRBJ2-2, with 7 bases fitting TRBD1. The V segment lost 3 bases and the J segment 2 bases; nucleotides outside the gene matches: 3. The CDR3 is 15 amino acids. Per germline, CDR1 SEHNR and CDR2 FQNEAQ (reference sequence).

This sequence joins TRBV11-2 and TRBJ2-7; 9 bases align to TRBD1. Germline lookup yields CDR1 SGHAT and CDR2 FQNNGV. Trimming took 4 bases from V and 3 from J; bases not matched to a gene: 7. This CDR3 has 15 residues. The CDR3 sequence is CASSSRGQGYYEQYF. For the CDR3, the DNA is TGTGCCAGCAGCTCCAGGGGACAGGGTTACTACGAGCAGTACTTC.

The genes are TRBV5-6 and TRBJ2-1; possible D gene TRBD2, 6 bases. Germline V lookup: CDR1 SGHDT, CDR2 YYEEEE. This CDR3 spans 15 amino acids. Between the trimmed V and J ends, which lost 4 bases and 0 bases, there was a span of 11 bases. For the CDR3, the DNA is TGTGCCAGCAGCCCGGGACTCCCCTCCTACAATGAGCAGTTCTTC. This translates into CASSPGLPSYNEQFF.

This clone came up a few times. V gene TRBV9 combines with J gene TRBJ1-2; no reliable D call. Germline values: CDR1 SGDLS, CDR2 YYNGEE. CDR3 length: 13 residues. Trimming cost V 0 bases and J 5 bases, with 8 bases left between them. CDR3 sequence (DNA): TGTGCCAGCAGCGTAGGGGCACATTATGGCTACACCTTC. As protein: CASSVGAHYGYTF. The variable domain in full, with the rest retrieved from reference TRBV9 and TRBJ1-2, is DSGVTQTPKHLITATGQRVTLRCSPRSGDLSVYWYQQSLDQGLQFLIQYYNGEERAKGNILERFSAQQFPDLHSELNLSSLELGDSALYFCASSVGAHYGYTFGSGTRLTVV.

This clone was seen a single time. At one of its ends the junction is not consistent with the germline gene, which may arise from a read error. The chain employs TRBV6-6 and TRBJ2-1; no clear D gene. Germline assignment: CDR1 MNHNY and CDR2 SVGAGI (reference sequence). The CDR3 runs to 11 residues. CDR3 residues: CASSPGPDPVF. The CDR3 nucleotides are TGTGCCAGCAGCCCAGGACCAGATCCAGTCTTC.

The table lists this clone with a few counts. The gene calls are TRBV6-5 and TRBJ2-1, with 11 bases fitting TRBD2. This CDR3 spans 14 amino acids. Germline V CDR1 and CDR2: MNHEY, SVGAGI. V shed 8 bases and J 9 bases; nucleotides not matched to a gene: 9. The CDR3 coding sequence is TGTGCCAGCGGGATAGCGGGAGGGCCGGCTGAGCAGTTCTTC. Amino acid sequence: CASGIAGGPAEQFF.

This chain uses TRBV28 with TRBJ2-1, with D unresolved. CDR3 size: 14 residues. V lost 1 base, J lost 6 bases, and 10 bases lay in between. From germline, CDR1 is MDHEN and CDR2 SYDVKM. CDR3: CASSLSHRGNEQFF. The CDR3 DNA sequence: TGTGCCAGCAGTTTATCTCACCGTGGCAATGAGCAGTTCTTC.